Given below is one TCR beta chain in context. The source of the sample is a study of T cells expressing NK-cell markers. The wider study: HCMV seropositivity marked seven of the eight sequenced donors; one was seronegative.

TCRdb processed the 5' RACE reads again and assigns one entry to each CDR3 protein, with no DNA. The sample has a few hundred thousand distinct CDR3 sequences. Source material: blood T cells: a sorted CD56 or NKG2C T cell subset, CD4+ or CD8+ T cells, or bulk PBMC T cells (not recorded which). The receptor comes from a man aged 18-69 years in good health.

The CDR3 region is CASSDRGHEKLFF. V gene TRBV6-1 combines with J gene TRBJ1-4; TCRdb's assignment of TRBD1 cannot be checked, as there is no DNA. Germline values: CDR1 MNHNS, CDR2 SASEGT. The CDR3 length is 13 residues.